These T cell receptor beta chains were read from a single sample in a study of cytomegalovirus exposure and HLA in healthy donors. TCRdb's table, derived via immunoSEQ multiplex PCR, lists solely in-frame clones and lacks some. In the table there are about 190,000 clones, around 75% of which are singletons. Source material: PBMCs. These receptors came from a man in his forties in good health and CMV-seropositive. Each CDR3 is given with its conserved first and last residue. A D gene is named only where the DNA matches it firmly. Size values are once, few and many counts, or a class for expanded clones, and some rows have none.

TRBJ2-5 | TRBV5-4 | TRBD2 | - | CASSFGLAGGNPRGETQYF | TGTGCCAGCAGCTTTGGTCTAGCGGGGGGGAACCCCCGGGGGGAGACCCAGTACTTC
TRBJ2-1 | TRBV19 | - | - | CASRGSRDYNEQFF | TGTGCCAGTAGGGGGTCCAGGGACTACAATGAGCAGTTCTTC
TRBJ2-1 | TRBV25-1 | - | few | CASRGGQTLRNEQFF | TGTGCCAGCAGGGGGGGACAGACACTGAGGAATGAGCAGTTCTTC
TRBJ1-4 | TRBV9 | TRBD1 | - | CASSVVGQPNEKLFF | TGTGCCAGCAGCGTAGTGGGACAGCCTAATGAAAAACTGTTTTTT
TRBJ1-5 | TRBV7-3 | TRBD1 | - | CASSLKGGTGDQPQHF | TGTGCCAGCAGCTTAAAGGGGGGGACAGGGGATCAGCCCCAGCATTTT
TRBJ1-1 | TRBV7-2 | - | - | CASSLISQATNTEAFF | TGTGCCAGCAGCTTAATCTCGCAGGCTACGAACACTGAAGCTTTCTTT
TRBJ2-7 | TRBV19 | - | - | CASSVSGSYEQYF | TGTGCCAGTAGTGTTAGCGGATCCTACGAGCAGTACTTC
TRBJ2-7 | TRBV29-1 | - | - | CSVDQGSSYEQYF | TGCAGCGTTGATCAGGGGAGCTCCTACGAGCAGTACTTC
TRBJ2-7 | TRBV2 | - | once | CASKGGPNEQYF | TGTGCCAGCAAGGGGGGGCCTAACGAGCAGTACTTC
TRBJ2-5 | TRBV11-2 | - | - | CASSLVVRREETQYF | TGTGCCAGCAGCTTAGTTGTAAGGAGGGAAGAGACCCAGTACTTC
TRBJ1-3 | TRBV9 | - | few | CASSPTDRHSGNTIYF | TGTGCCAGCAGCCCCACCGACAGGCACTCTGGAAACACCATATATTTT
TRBJ2-1 | TRBV7-2 | TRBD2 | - | CASRRTGTNSYNEQFF | TGTGCCAGCAGACGAACCGGGACTAACTCCTACAATGAGCAGTTCTTC
TRBJ2-7 | TRBV7-2 | - | once | CASSLRPGHPTEQYF | TGTGCCAGCAGTCTTAGACCTGGGCATCCGACCGAGCAGTACTTC
TRBJ2-7 | TRBV11-2 | TRBD1 | - | CASSLGTPRGSEQYF | TGTGCCAGCAGCTTAGGGACACCCAGGGGGAGCGAGCAGTACTTC
TRBJ2-5 | TRBV7-6 | - | - | CASSWDLVETQYF | TGTGCCAGCAGCTGGGACTTGGTGGAGACCCAGTACTTC
TRBJ2-7 | TRBV7-6 | - | - | CASSAQIDSSYEQYF | TGTGCCAGCAGCGCCCAAATCGACAGCAGCTACGAGCAGTACTTC
TRBJ2-7 | TRBV27 | TRBD1 | - | CASSLQQGGFPYEQYF | TGTGCCAGCAGTCTACAACAGGGGGGTTTCCCCTACGAGCAGTACTTC